One sample yielded the 2 T cell receptor beta chains listed below, sequenced in a study of T cells in women clearing cervical HPV infection. Data came from immunoSEQ multiplex PCR; TCRdb stores just in-frame clones and leaves some out. Reported are about 46,000 clones; the ten largest clones contain under 40%. Sequences were obtained from blood buffy coat. The origin of the receptors is a woman aged 18 to 75 with a cervical HPV16 infection that either progressed to CIN3+ or cleared (not recorded which).

The sequenced CDR3 bases are TGTGCCTGGAGCTACCGGACAGGGGGTTTTAATTCACCC. Its translation is CAWSYRTGGFNSP. The whole CDR3 protein is CAWSYRTGGFNSPLHF. The rearrangement links TRBV30 to TRBJ1-6, with TRBD1 identical over 10 bases. The read stops 3 residues short of the end of the CDR3; the missing end is completed from the germline J gene. The V gene end was trimmed by 3 bases and the J gene end by 6 bases; junction bases not matched to a gene: 8. Germline V gene sequence: CDR1 GTSNPN, CDR2 SVGIG (reference sequence). CDR3 size: 16 residues.

Concerning this clone itself: The observed sequence ends 3 residues before the CDR3 terminus, with the missing tail filled in from the germline J gene. The rearrangement joins TRBV20-1 to TRBJ2-3; 7 nucleotides agree with TRBD1. Germline V gene data show CDR1 as DFQATT and CDR2 as SNEGSKA (reference sequence). Trimming removed 3 bases from V and 4 bases from J; junction bases left unmatched: 13. The CDR3 length is 16 residues. Here the CDR3 reads CSARALGQELSDTQYF. The sequenced part of the CDR3 DNA is TGCAGTGCTAGGGCCCTAGGACAGGAGTTGTCAGATACG.